Following are 10 T cell receptor beta chains from one sample sequenced in a study of T cell changes during pregnancy in multiple sclerosis. Method: immunoSEQ multiplex PCR; TCRdb's copy keeps in-frame clones and lacks some. The sample holds about 51,000 clones; approximately 89% are singletons and the top ten take about 2.6%. The sequencing here drew on CD8+ T cells from peripheral blood mononuclear cells, taken in the second trimester of pregnancy. Source of these receptors: a female donor with multiple sclerosis, enrolled in a pregnancy study.

The chain links TRBV7-9 to TRBJ2-3; a possible D gene is TRBD2 (7 bases). Germline-derived CDR1 and CDR2 are SEHNR and FQNEAQ (reference sequence). Trimming removed 3 bases from V and 15 bases from J, with 22 bases in between. CDR3 length: 14 residues. This CDR3 reads CASSLGGGGPGAYF. The CDR3 nucleotides are TGTGCCAGCAGCTTGGGAGGGGGGGGCCCGGGTGCTTATTTT.

The rearrangement uses TRBV5-6 and TRBJ1-5, with 9 bases matching TRBD1. CDR3 length equals 14 residues. Trimming took 2 bases from V and 7 from J; bases not matched to a gene: 4. Looked up from germline, CDR1 is SGHDT and CDR2 is YYEEEE. As DNA, the CDR3 is TGTGCCAGCAGCTTTGGGGACAGGGAACAGCCCCAGCATTTT. Its translation is CASSFGDREQPQHF.

J is TRBJ1-3 and V is TRBV5-4; possible D gene TRBD1, 5 bases. The germline CDR1 and CDR2 sequences are SGHNT and YYREEE (reference sequence). The CDR3 runs 14 residues. V lost 1 base to trimming and J lost 7 bases, with 12 bases between them. The chain's CDR3 is CASSLPGGDNTIYF. The CDR3 DNA follows: TGTGCCAGCAGCTTGCCGGGGGGGGACAACACCATATATTTT.

V usage is TRBV5-6 and J usage is TRBJ1-2; D is uncertain. CDR3 length: 13 amino acids. The germline V and J ends were trimmed by 2 bases and 6 bases, with 11 bases remaining between them. Germline V gene lookup returns CDR1 SGHDT and CDR2 YYEEEE. CDR3 DNA: TGTGCCAGCAGCTTATCCGGGTCCCATGGCTACACCTTC. Residues: CASSLSGSHGYTF. Filled out from reference TRBV5-6 and TRBJ1-2, the complete variable domain reads DAGVTQSPTHLIKTRGQQVTLRCSPKSGHDTVSWYQQALGQGPQFIFQYYEEEERQRGNFPDRFSGHQFPNYSSELNVNALLLGDSALYLCASSLSGSHGYTFGSGTRLTVV.

This rearrangement joins TRBV9 to TRBJ2-1; 7 nucleotides line up with TRBD2. Unmatched junction bases numbered 8, after V lost 8 bases and J lost 12 bases. The CDR3 spans 11 residues. CDR1 SGDLS and CDR2 YYNGEE come from the germline V gene. The CDR3 bases are TGTGCCAGTGCCTCGGGGGAGGGGCAGTTCTTC. Translated: CASASGEGQFF.

The V gene is TRBV7-2, the J gene TRBJ1-3; D not certain. Between the trimmed V and J ends, which lost 2 bases and 3 bases, there was a span of 8 bases. Germline loops: CDR1 SGHTA, CDR2 FQGNSA. CDR3 size: 14 residues. CDR3 bases: TGTGCCAGCAGCTTATTGGAGAGTGGAAACACCATATATTTT. It is translated as CASSLLESGNTIYF.

The CDR3 reads CASSLEGAFQETQYF. CDR3 bases: TGTGCCAGCAGTTTGGAGGGGGCCTTCCAAGAGACCCAGTACTTC. The rearrangement links TRBV28 to TRBJ2-5, with D possibly being TRBD1 (7 bases). CDR1 is MDHEN and CDR2 is SYDVKM in the germline V gene. The V end lost 3 bases, the J end lost 1 base, and 12 bases lay between the germline ends. This CDR3 is 15 amino acids long.

J is TRBJ1-2 and V is TRBV6-1; 7 bases are shared with TRBD1. The CDR3 totals 15 residues. The junction had 7 bases not matched to a gene; V was cut back by 0 bases and J by 6 bases. Germline values: CDR1 MNHNS, CDR2 SASEGT. CDR3 nucleotides: TGTGCCAGCAGTGAAGCCGGGAGACAGGGAGATGGCTACACCTTC. This encodes CASSEAGRQGDGYTF.

This rearrangement joins TRBV2 to TRBJ1-2; 12 positions match TRBD1. Germline trimming cut 5 bases from V and 4 bases from J; bases unmatched to any gene: 5. Germline CDR1 reads SNHLY; CDR2 reads FYNNEI. The CDR3 loop spans 15 amino acids. The CDR3 region has the DNA TGTGCCAGCAGTACCGGGACAGGGGGCGGCTATGGCTACACCTTC. It translates to CASSTGTGGGYGYTF. Full variable domain (rest looked up from reference TRBV2 and TRBJ1-2): EPEVTQTPSHQVTQMGQEVILRCVPISNHLYFYWYRQILGQKVEFLVSFYNNEISEKSEIFDDQFSVERPDGSNFTLKIRSTKLEDSAMYFCASSTGTGGGYGYTFGSGTRLTVV.

This chain links TRBV4-2 with TRBJ2-3; TRBD1 matches 7 bases. Germline V gene sequence: CDR1 LGHNA, CDR2 YNFKEQ. CDR3 length: 17 residues. Trimming cost V 6 bases and J 2 bases; bases outside gene matches: 14. The CDR3 DNA reads as TGTGCCAGCAGTCCACGATCAGAGGGGGCCCACACAGATACGCAGTATTTT. Translation: CASSPRSEGAHTDTQYF.